The 10 T cell receptor beta chains below were found in one sample sequenced in a study of siplizumab effects on memory and regulatory T cells. The assay was immunoSEQ multiplex PCR, and TCRdb's table has in-frame clones only and misses some. This repertoire shows about 50,000 clones, roughly 87% found once; its top ten account for 0.35%. Material: naive CD8+ T cells sorted from blood. These receptors were obtained from a human donor in good health.

V usage is TRBV2 and J usage is TRBJ2-7; D tentatively fits TRBD1 or TRBD2 (5 bases each). Trimming removed 6 bases at V and 3 bases at J, with 12 bases between. Germline lookup yields CDR1 SNHLY and CDR2 FYNNEI. The CDR3 is 13 amino acids. CDR3 in amino acids: CASRPGTVYEQYF. In DNA form, the CDR3 reads TGTGCCAGCAGGCCCGGGACCGTCTACGAGCAGTACTTC.

The V call is TRBV4-2, the J call TRBJ2-7; 13 nucleotides match TRBD2. V lost 4 bases to trimming and J lost 6 bases; unmatched junction nucleotides: 18. This CDR3 is 19 amino acids long. CDR1 is LGHNA, CDR2 YNFKEQ, per germline. The DNA for the CDR3 is TGTGCCAGCAGCCCGGAGGTGGGACTAGCGGGACCGATGTCTGCCGAGCAGTACTTC. Its translation is CASSPEVGLAGPMSAEQYF.

This clone was seen a single time. The chain combines TRBV6-6 with TRBJ2-3; a weak D match, TRBD1 (6 bases). The CDR3 consists of 14 residues. Per the germline V gene, CDR1 is MNHNY and CDR2 is SVGAGI (reference sequence). V was clipped by 6 bases and J by 3 bases, with 13 bases between them. Here the CDR3 DNA reads TGTGCCAGCAGCTATGGGACACTAACAGATACGCAGTATTTT. Translated, it gives CASSYGTLTDTQYF.

V and J are TRBV6-5 and TRBJ2-5, with D possibly TRBD2 on 5 matching bases. From germline, CDR1 is MNHEY and CDR2 SVGAGI. The ends were cut back, 2 bases at V and 5 bases at J, with 18 bases in the middle. The CDR3 sequence is 16 residues long. Here the CDR3 reads CASSYGLTPGWETQYF. The CDR3 coding sequence is TGTGCCAGCAGTTACGGACTCACTCCCGGGTGGGAGACCCAGTACTTC.

Worth noting for this clone: Within the sample, other DNA sequences also encode this same CDR3. The V gene is TRBV27, the J gene TRBJ2-7; TRBD2 is a possible D gene (5 bases). The CDR3 sequence is 12 residues long. V lost 3 bases, J lost 3 bases, and 6 bases lay in between. Germline V gene sequence: CDR1 MNHEY, CDR2 SMNVEV (reference sequence). The CDR3 reads CASSFGGYEQYF. CDR3 nucleotide sequence: TGTGCCAGCAGTTTCGGAGGCTACGAGCAGTACTTC.

The chain links TRBV6-6 to TRBJ2-1; D call uncertain. The germline V gene has CDR1 MNHNY and CDR2 SVGAGI (reference sequence). Trimming cost V 7 bases and J 5 bases, with 9 bases left between them. The CDR3 runs 12 residues. This CDR3 reads CASTPGHNEQFF. The CDR3 bases are TGTGCCAGCACCCCGGGCCACAATGAGCAGTTCTTC.

The chain employs TRBV21-1 and TRBJ1-5; the table calls TRBD1, which could not be checked here. TRBV21-1 is noted as a pseudogene. The CDR3 loop spans 15 amino acids. Written as DNA, the CDR3 is TGTGCCAGCAGCCCCCGGGACAGGGCCAATCAGCCCCAGCATTTT. Amino acid sequence: CASSPRDRANQPQHF.

The V and J genes are TRBV10-3 and TRBJ1-2; D call uncertain. CDR3 size: 15 residues. V was clipped by 0 bases and J by 1 base, with 9 bases between them. Germline V lookup: CDR1 ENHRY, CDR2 SYGVKD. The CDR3 DNA reads as TGTGCCATCAGTGAGTCAGTCAGGCTTAACTATGGCTACACCTTC. Translation: CAISESVRLNYGYTF.

The J gene is TRBJ2-3, the V gene TRBV9, with 7 bases lining up with TRBD1. Germline CDR1 SGDLS, CDR2 YYNGEE. V dropped 6 bases and J dropped 3; count of bases not matched to a gene: 4. The CDR3 totals 13 residues. The CDR3 region has the DNA TGTGCCAGCAAAGACAGGGTTACAGATACGCAGTATTTT. This translates into CASKDRVTDTQYF.

The CDR3 sequence: CASRARDYGGSSYNEQFF. CDR3 coding DNA: TGCGCCAGCAGGGCGAGGGATTACGGCGGTTCCTCCTACAATGAGCAGTTCTTC. The rearrangement uses TRBV4-1 and TRBJ2-1, with D tentatively TRBD2 (5 bases). CDR3 length: 18 residues. Trimming shortened V by 6 bases and J by 0 bases, and 21 bases separated the two germline ends. Germline values: CDR1 MGHRA, CDR2 YSYEKL.